These 16 T cell receptor beta chains were all obtained from the same sample, sequenced in a study of tumor and adjacent non-tumor tissue in lung cancer. Three rounds of nested PCR, following a modified ARM-PCR protocol, produced the TCRbeta library. TCRdb redid the calling of the multiplex PCR reads with MiXCR, one entry per CDR3 protein. Here the sample spans 80,000 to 130,000 distinct CDR3 sequences, roughly 60% being singletons. No cell sorting was done before RNA was extracted from the tissue. More than 3 cm separated this lung sample from the edge of the tumor. Specimen: distant non-tumor lung tissue. These receptors all stem from a man in his thirties or forties with non-small cell lung cancer.

In this sample, this clonotype turned up once. The chain recombines TRBV29-1 with TRBJ1-2; TRBD1 matches at 9 bases. CDR3 length: 13 residues. The V gene end was trimmed by 3 bases and the J gene end by 4 bases; junction bases not matched to a gene: 3. CDR1 is SQVTM, CDR2 ANQGSEA, per germline. CDR3 nucleotide sequence: TGCAGCGTTGAGGGACAGGGTTTCTATGGCTACACCTTC. This encodes CSVEGQGFYGYTF.

About this clonotype: The junction and the germline gene differ at one end; a read error may be behind it. The rearrangement links TRBV6-1 to TRBJ1-3; D perhaps matches TRBD1 (5 bases). Germline CDR1 reads MNHNS; CDR2 reads SASEGT. This CDR3 contains 16 residues. CDR3 region: CANTKGSLSSGDTIYF. Written as DNA, the CDR3 is TGTGCCAATACTAAGGGGTCGTTGAGCTCTGGAGACACCATATATTTT.

The V call is TRBV12-3 or TRBV12-4, the J call TRBJ1-2; D is perhaps TRBD1 (6 bases). This CDR3 is built from 11 residues. V gave up 5 bases and J gave up 7 bases, with 8 bases separating them. Here the CDR3 DNA reads TGTGCCAGCAGTCAGGGGATTGGCTACACCTTC. The encoded protein is CASSQGIGYTF.

In the case of this clonotype: One junction end disagrees with the germline gene, perhaps due to a read error. As DNA, the CDR3 is TGCAGCGTCGCCGAGACAGTCTACGAGCATTACTTT. This translates into CSVAETVYEHYF. The chain recombines TRBV29-1 with TRBJ2-7; D is perhaps TRBD1 (5 bases). CDR3 size: 12 residues. CDR1 is SQVTM, CDR2 ANQGSEA, per germline.

This clonotype was picked up a small number of times. The V gene is TRBV9, the J gene TRBJ2-3; D might be TRBD2 (6 bases). The CDR3 has 11 residues. The V end lost 3 bases, the J end lost 15 bases, and 14 bases lay between the germline ends. Per germline, CDR1 SGDLS and CDR2 YYNGEE. This chain's CDR3 is CASSGGTKHYF. The DNA for the CDR3 is TGTGCCAGCAGCGGCGGGACCAAGCATTATTTT. Based on the CDR3 plus reference TRBV9 and TRBJ2-3, the full variable domain is DSGVTQTPKHLITATGQRVTLRCSPRSGDLSVYWYQQSLDQGLQFLIQYYNGEERAKGNILERFSAQQFPDLHSELNLSSLELGDSALYFCASSGGTKHYFGPGTRLTVL.

About this clonotype: A much larger clonotype is one base distant, so this may be a read error. The final CDR3 position lacks the conserved phenylalanine or tryptophan, pointing to a likely read error. This chain links TRBV20-1 with TRBJ2-3; the D gene is possibly TRBD1 (6 bases). V was clipped by 0 bases and J by 2 bases, with 15 bases between them. This CDR3 region has 16 residues. In germline, CDR1 is DFQATT, CDR2 SNEGSKA (reference sequence). CDR3: CSARDLRDTATDTQYL. DNA of the CDR3: TGCAGTGCTAGAGATCTGAGGGACACCGCCACAGATACGCAGTATCTT.

Only a few counts were recorded for this clonotype. The chain uses TRBV6-1 and TRBJ2-7, with D hard to call. Germline values: CDR1 MNHNS, CDR2 SASEGT. CDR3 length equals 13 residues. V lost 6 bases and J 0 bases, leaving 9 bases between the germline ends. The chain's CDR3 is CASRTRISYEQYF. For the CDR3, the DNA is TGTGCCAGCAGAACCAGGATCTCCTACGAGCAGTACTTC.

This sequence joins TRBV20-1 and TRBJ2-1, with D unresolved. The CDR3 is 13 amino acids. The V end lost 4 bases, the J end lost 8 bases, and 15 bases lay between the germline ends. Per the germline V gene, CDR1 is DFQATT and CDR2 is SNEGSKA (reference sequence). The CDR3 nucleotides read TGCAGTGCTACCACGATGGAGAAGGATGAGCAGTTCTTC. Its translation is CSATTMEKDEQFF.

The rearrangement uses TRBV7-9 and TRBJ2-3; 10 bases align to TRBD2. The J segment lost 6 bases and the V segment lost 4 bases, leaving 22 bases of the junction unmatched. The CDR3 runs 20 residues. Per germline, CDR1 SEHNR and CDR2 FQNEAQ (reference sequence). Written as DNA, the CDR3 is TGTGCCAGCAGCTCCAAATGGAACGTAGCGGGAGGTCCAATAGGGGATACGCAGTATTTT. Translation: CASSSKWNVAGGPIGDTQYF.

With respect to this clonotype: Since no conserved phenylalanine or tryptophan closes the CDR3, a read error is the likely cause. V is TRBV11-2 and J is TRBJ2-1; TRBD2 agrees at 10 bases. J was trimmed by 4 bases and V by 7 bases; bases with no gene match: 7. The V gene's germline CDR1 is SGHAT and CDR2 FQNNGV. This CDR3 spans 15 amino acids. CDR3 sequence (DNA): TGTGCCAGCAACACCGGGACTAGCGCTTACAATGAGCAGTTCCTC. This encodes CASNTGTSAYNEQFL.

This clonotype is labeled medium-sized. This chain connects TRBV6-5 to TRBJ2-7, with TRBD1 matching over 11 bases. CDR1 is MNHEY, CDR2 SVGAGI, per germline. Trimming removed 5 bases from V and 0 bases from J; junction bases left unmatched: 3. The CDR3 covers 15 residues. The CDR3 DNA reads as TGTGCCAGCAGTCGAGGACAGGGGGCCTCCTACGAGCAGTACTTC. The encoded protein is CASSRGQGASYEQYF.

The table lists this clonotype with many counts. The chain employs TRBV29-1 and TRBJ2-7; D not certain. V was shortened by 8 bases and J by 0 bases, with 11 bases between the two germline ends. This CDR3 region has 12 residues. Germline V gene data show CDR1 as SQVTM and CDR2 as ANQGSEA. DNA for the CDR3: TGCAGCTTCAGACTGAGCTCCTACGAGCAGTACTTC. It translates to CSFRLSSYEQYF.

As to this clonotype: Its ends do not fully match the called genes, so a read error is possible. The chain links TRBV6-1 to TRBJ1-1; TRBD1 matches 7 bases. The CDR3 extends over 18 amino acids. Germline V gives CDR1 MNHNS, CDR2 SASEGT. The CDR3 region has the DNA TGTACCAGCAAAGCCCCACCGTGGCAGGGGGACACGAACACTGAAGCTTTCTTT. Its protein is CTSKAPPWQGDTNTEAFF.

A word on this clonotype: This sequence may be a read error, since a much larger clone differs from it by one base. The chain employs TRBV20-1 and TRBJ1-4, with 8 bases aligning to TRBD1. J gave up 3 bases and V 4 bases, and 7 bases lay outside the gene matches. The length of the CDR3 is 15 residues. Germline V gives CDR1 DFQATT, CDR2 SNEGSKA (reference sequence). CDR3 protein: CSATRQGSSNEKLFF. The CDR3 DNA sequence: TGCAGTGCTACACGACAGGGGTCCTCTAATGAAAAACTGTTTTTT.

As concerns this clonotype: An end of the junction does not agree with germline; a read error may underlie this. Written as DNA, the CDR3 is TGTGCCAGCAGGGACGGCAGGGGCGGCACCTGGGAGCTGTTTTTT. This gives the protein CASRDGRGGTWELFF. The chain employs TRBV11-2 and TRBJ2-2, with TRBD1 as a possible D gene (6 bases). The CDR3 length is 15 residues. Germline lookup yields CDR1 SGHAT and CDR2 FQNNGV.

The J gene is TRBJ1-5, the V gene TRBV20-1; a weak D match, TRBD1 (6 bases). CDR3 length: 14 amino acids. Trimming stripped 3 bases from V and 4 bases from J, with 13 bases between. Germline V gene data show CDR1 as DFQATT and CDR2 as SNEGSKA (reference sequence). The CDR3 DNA sequence: TGCAGTGCTAGGACAGGACAGAAGAATCAGCCCCAGCATTTT. Translating gives CSARTGQKNQPQHF.